This T cell receptor (beta chain) stems from a study of T cell clusters in autoimmune cytopenias. Looking at the study overall: The mean age of healthy donor controls was about 53 years, the median approximately 62 years. Points from the study as a whole: The T cell clusters were defined only in silico, without experimental functional validation.

Each sample's input was about 270 ng genomic DNA, some 40,000 genome equivalents. The CDR3 contains 14 residues. Note on this clonotype: Antigen unknown.

One tube held mixed TRB-A and TRB-B primer pools for touch-down PCR. TCRdb derives one entry per CDR3 protein from the multiplex PCR reads, leaving out DNA. The sample holds about 4,900 distinct CDR3 sequences. This sample also appeared in a second study, on T cell repertoires in aging, cancer and after chemotherapy. That investigation notes: Age-matched healthy donors had significantly more diverse, less clonal blood TCR repertoires than untreated cancer patients.

The origin of this receptor is a human donor in good health. This chain links TRBV12-3 or TRBV12-4 with TRBJ2-1; TCRdb names TRBD2, which stays unverified in the absence of DNA. Sequencing was done on a sample of peripheral blood. CDR3: CASHSGGADNEQFF.